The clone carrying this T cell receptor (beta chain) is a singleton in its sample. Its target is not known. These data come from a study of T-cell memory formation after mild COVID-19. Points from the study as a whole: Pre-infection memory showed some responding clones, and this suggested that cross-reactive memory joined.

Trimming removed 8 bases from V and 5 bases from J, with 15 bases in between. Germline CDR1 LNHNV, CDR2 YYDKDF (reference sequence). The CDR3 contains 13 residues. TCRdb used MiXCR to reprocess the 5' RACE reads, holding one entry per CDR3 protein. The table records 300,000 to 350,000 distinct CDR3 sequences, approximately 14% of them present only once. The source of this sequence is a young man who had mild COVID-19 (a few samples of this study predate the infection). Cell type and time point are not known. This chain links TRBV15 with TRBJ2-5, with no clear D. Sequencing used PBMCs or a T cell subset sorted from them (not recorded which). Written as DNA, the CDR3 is TGTGCCACCTCCAGTAGGTATGGCGAGACCCAGTACTTC. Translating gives CATSSRYGETQYF.